A single sample is the source of the 9 T cell receptor beta chains below, sequenced in a study of blood T cell repertoires in COVID-19. Method: immunoSEQ multiplex PCR; TCRdb's copy keeps in-frame clones and lacks some. This repertoire shows about 200,000 clones, approximately 85% found once; its top ten account for 8% to 9%. The sample taken for sequencing was peripheral blood. The receptors derive from a woman older than 75 with COVID-19, enrolled during active disease.

CDR3 sequence reads: CASSTGGEETQYF. The CDR3 DNA reads as TGTGCCAGCAGTACAGGGGGCGAAGAGACCCAGTACTTC. This chain connects TRBV12-3 or TRBV12-4 to TRBJ2-5; 9 nucleotides line up with TRBD1. The CDR3 totals 13 residues. The junction had 1 base not matched to a gene; V was cut back by 5 bases and J by 3 bases.

The chain employs TRBV4-1 and TRBJ1-2; D possibly corresponds to TRBD1 (5 bases). Trimming pared 1 base from V and 8 bases from J, leaving 23 bases between. This CDR3 contains 17 residues. Per germline, CDR1 MGHRA and CDR2 YSYEKL. CDR3: CASSQGPRGGSRGGYTF. In nucleotides, the CDR3 is TGCGCCAGCAGCCAAGGTCCCCGGGGCGGCTCCCGGGGGGGCTACACCTTC.

The chain has TRBV7-2 and TRBJ1-3; 10 bases agree with TRBD1. V lost 7 bases to trimming and J lost 7 bases; unmatched junction nucleotides: 7. This CDR3 spans 14 amino acids. Germline V gene data show CDR1 as SGHTA and CDR2 as FQGNSA. The CDR3, as DNA: TGTGCCAGCACCCGGGACAGGGGAGGGAACACCATATATTTT. This codes for CASTRDRGGNTIYF.

The chain has TRBV6-5 and TRBJ1-3, with a tentative D call TRBD1 (5 bases). The V gene lost 2 bases and the J gene lost 3 bases, with 14 bases spanning the gap. CDR3 size: 16 residues. Germline V CDR1 and CDR2: MNHEY, SVGAGI. The CDR3 DNA is TGTGCCAGCAGTTACGATACTGGGAGGGGTGGAAACACCATATATTTT. Its translation: CASSYDTGRGGNTIYF.

The V gene is TRBV20-1, the J gene TRBJ1-3; D call uncertain. Trimming removed 4 bases at V and 4 bases at J, with 5 bases between. Per the germline V gene, CDR1 is DFQATT and CDR2 is SNEGSKA (reference sequence). The CDR3 is made up of 11 amino acids. The CDR3 DNA is TGCAGTGCTACCCCGGGAAACACCATATATTTT. It is translated as CSATPGNTIYF.

This chain links TRBV7-3 with TRBJ2-3; 8 bases agree with TRBD2. From germline, CDR1 is SGHTA and CDR2 FQGTGA. Trimming took 5 bases from V and 5 from J; bases not matched to a gene: 6. The CDR3 consists of 14 residues. The CDR3 DNA sequence: TGTGCCAGCAGCCCCTCCGGGAGGGGAGATACGCAGTATTTT. Translation: CASSPSGRGDTQYF.

V is TRBV11-2 and J is TRBJ2-1, with TRBD1 matching over 7 bases. CDR1 and CDR2 from the germline V gene are SGHAT and FQNNGV. V shed 4 bases and J 5 bases; nucleotides not matched to a gene: 5. This CDR3 is 14 amino acids long. The CDR3 is CASSSQGKNNEQFF. The CDR3 DNA sequence: TGTGCCAGCAGCTCACAGGGGAAGAACAATGAGCAGTTCTTC.

This clone has a single count. The gene calls are TRBV6-6 and TRBJ2-1, with D maybe TRBD2 (7 bases). Trimming stripped 2 bases from V and 9 bases from J, with 17 bases between. This CDR3 comprises 15 residues. CDR1 and CDR2 (germline): MNHNY, SVGAGI (reference sequence). The DNA for the CDR3 is TGTGCCAGCAGTTACATGGCGGGGGCTGGGGTTGAGCAGTTCTTC. This encodes CASSYMAGAGVEQFF.

V gene TRBV6-6 combines with J gene TRBJ2-3, with D perhaps matching TRBD1 (5 bases). The V end was cut by 3 bases, the J end by 3 bases, with 13 bases between. Looked up from germline, CDR1 is MNHNY and CDR2 is SVGAGI (reference sequence). The CDR3 contains 15 residues. CDR3 sequence (DNA): TGTGCCAGCAGTTATGGGGCCAGGGTGACAGATACGCAGTATTTT. The encoded protein is CASSYGARVTDTQYF.